Listed below are T cell receptor beta chains from one sample, sequenced in a study of beta chain features in type 1 diabetes. Method: immunoSEQ multiplex PCR; TCRdb's copy keeps in-frame clones and lacks some. The repertoire holds some 280,000 clones, with 13% to 15% as singletons. The specimen was naive CD4+ T cells from blood. These TCRs come from a man aged 30 to 39 with type 1 diabetes. Each CDR3 is given without its conserved first and last residue.

>TRBJ1-4|TRBV4-2
ASSQDRTGINEKLF
>TRBJ2-7|TRBV9
ASSGGLAGAYEQY
>TRBJ2-2|TRBV2
ASSEVANTGELF
>TRBJ2-7|TRBV4-3
ASSQDLDSARYEQY
>TRBJ2-7|TRBV5-1
ASSPTGTTYEQY
>TRBJ2-7|TRBV19
ASSMREGPYEQY
>TRBJ1-2|TRBV6-4
ASRGQGSYGYT
>TRBJ2-3|TRBV11-1
ASRRGLQDTQY
>TRBJ1-1|TRBV5-1
ASSLPSSGTEAF
>TRBJ1-3|TRBV6-5
ASSPPGSGNTIY
>TRBJ1-1|TRBV18
ASSPRILTNTEAF
>TRBJ2-7|TRBV6-5
ASSYPDSYEQY
>TRBJ1-2|TRBV7-2
ASSTLSTGSDYT
>TRBJ2-7|TRBV6-1
ASRGQPFSYEQY
>TRBJ2-7|TRBV29-1
SVGEGVRYEQY
>TRBJ2-7|TRBV7-9
ASSPGGTSPVERY
>TRBJ2-1|TRBV5-1
ASSLSGSASYNEQF
>TRBJ2-3|TRBV10-3
AIRLAGPTDTQY
>TRBJ1-1|TRBV28
ASSSPGTGQEAF
>TRBJ1-2|TRBV28
ASRGETGNNYGYT
>TRBJ2-7|TRBV27
ASSLSSGGRYEQY
>TRBJ2-1|TRBV28
ASSWGLANEQF
>TRBJ2-6|TRBV5-1
ASSLDRAGANVLT
>TRBJ2-7|TRBV7-4
ASSPRAGGG
>TRBJ2-7|TRBV28
ASSLDRVVMQQY
>TRBJ2-1|TRBV5-1
ASSLRLAGGGHNEQF
>TRBJ1-1|TRBV7-9
ASSFQGTANTEAF
>TRBJ1-4|TRBV18
ASSPTLEGGKEKLF
>TRBJ1-2|TRBV7-2
ASSLKFGQNYGYT
>TRBJ2-7|TRBV18
ASSANSGSYEQY
>TRBJ2-7|TRBV30
ACATGDRNEQY
>TRBJ2-3|TRBV15
ATSPRGNSMTDTQY
>TRBJ2-4|TRBV5-1
ASSGGTGTNIQY
>TRBJ2-3|TRBV29-1
SETVRSDTQY
>TRBJ2-7|TRBV18
ASSPPGIAGPYEQY
>TRBJ2-3|TRBV6-6
ASSPQGAGQADTQY
>TRBJ2-7|TRBV7-2
ASSLTSGSLYEQY
>TRBJ1-1|TRBV28
ASSLLGRTEAF
>TRBJ2-7|TRBV4-3
ASSQDSMGAYEQY
>TRBJ2-1|TRBV7-6
ASSSLAGGYNEQF
>TRBJ2-5|TRBV7-9
ASSSLATETQY
>TRBJ2-7|TRBV7-2
ASSLGPSGGGEQY
>TRBJ1-2|TRBV2
ASSESPQVYYGYT
>TRBJ1-1|TRBV5-6
ASSLVRPGGAEAF
>TRBJ2-4|TRBV18
ASSPPASSGNIQY
>TRBJ1-2|TRBV9
ASSVGQGNYGYT
>TRBJ1-1|TRBV15
ATSRLTGVGAF